These T cell receptor beta chains were read from a single sample in a study of blood T cell repertoires in COVID-19. Sequenced by immunoSEQ multiplex PCR; TCRdb stores in-frame clones only, minus some. The profile shows roughly 170,000 clones, roughly 85% of them singletons. The specimen sequenced was PBMCs or T cells enriched from blood (not recorded which). Receptor source: a woman in her forties or fifties who had recovered from COVID-19. CDR3s include the opening cysteine and the closing phenylalanine or tryptophan. Fields, in order: V gene, D gene, clone size, J gene, CDR3 protein, CDR3 DNA. The D gene is left open where the match is weak. The listing skips clone size in some rows; elsewhere it reads once, few, many or a size class.

>TRBV4-2|TRBD1|many|TRBJ1-2
CASSQLTGAHGYTF
TGTGCCAGCAGCCAGCTCACAGGGGCTCATGGCTACACCTTC
>TRBV27|.|.|TRBJ2-3
CASSLLSTDTQYF
TGTGCCAGCAGTTTACTAAGCACAGATACGCAGTATTTT
>TRBV7-3|.|.|TRBJ1-5
CASSLMDRAPQHF
TGTGCCAGCAGCTTAATGGACAGAGCTCCCCAGCATTTT
>TRBV19|TRBD1|.|TRBJ1-1
CASSPEQGGYNTEAFF
TGTGCCAGTAGTCCAGAGCAGGGGGGTTATAACACTGAAGCTTTCTTT
>TRBV7-9|.|.|TRBJ1-4
CASRLTGSGGEKLFF
TGTGCCAGCAGACTAACAGGGAGTGGTGGGGAAAAACTGTTTTTT
>TRBV6-1|.|.|TRBJ1-5
CASSELWTNQPQHF
TGTGCCAGCAGTGAACTTTGGACAAATCAGCCCCAGCATTTT
>TRBV19|TRBD1|.|TRBJ1-2
CASSARRDRLYGYTF
TGTGCCAGTAGTGCGAGAAGGGACAGGCTCTATGGCTACACCTTC
>TRBV12-3/TRBV12-4|TRBD1|.|TRBJ2-1
CASSHETGYEQFF
TGTGCCAGCAGCCATGAGACAGGGTATGAGCAGTTCTTC
>TRBV3-1/TRBV3-2|.|.|TRBJ2-2
CASSQYTGIKTGELFF
TGTGCCAGCAGCCAATACACCGGGATCAAGACCGGGGAGCTGTTTTTT
>TRBV7-6|.|.|TRBJ2-3
CASSLANGFSGTDTQYF
TGTGCCAGCAGCTTAGCGAACGGGTTTAGTGGCACAGATACGCAGTATTTT
>TRBV27|.|.|TRBJ1-5
CASSYGGSNQPQHF
TGTGCCAGCAGTTACGGGGGGTCAAATCAGCCCCAGCATTTT
>TRBV7-2|.|.|TRBJ1-1
CASSITTGGAEAFF
TGTGCCAGCAGCATTACGACGGGGGGCGCTGAAGCTTTCTTT
>TRBV4-1|.|.|TRBJ1-5
CASSSGVGGGSNQPQHF
TGCGCCAGCAGCTCCGGGGTAGGGGGTGGGAGCAATCAGCCCCAGCATTTT
>TRBV9|TRBD1|.|TRBJ1-1
CASSVGGQGITEAFF
TGTGCCAGCAGCGTAGGTGGACAGGGTATCACTGAAGCTTTCTTT
>TRBV7-2|.|.|TRBJ1-2
CASSRGPNYGYTF
TGTGCCAGCAGCAGAGGTCCTAACTATGGCTACACCTTC
>TRBV4-1|TRBD1|.|TRBJ1-4
CASSRLTGTGDEKLFF
TGCGCCAGCAGCCGCCTTACCGGGACAGGGGACGAAAAACTGTTTTTT
>TRBV30|TRBD1|.|TRBJ1-4
CAWSGTGWEKLFF
TGTGCCTGGAGTGGGACAGGCTGGGAAAAACTGTTTTTT
>TRBV11-3|.|.|TRBJ1-1
CASSLWGGTEAFF
TGTGCCAGCAGTCTCTGGGGCGGCACTGAAGCTTTCTTT
>TRBV27|.|once|TRBJ1-5
CASSLTFRNQPQHF
TGTGCCAGCAGTTTAACTTTTCGCAATCAGCCCCAGCATTTT
>TRBV30|.|.|TRBJ1-1
CAWSVILSSANTEAFF
TGTGCCTGGAGTGTTATTCTAAGCTCTGCGAACACTGAAGCTTTCTTT
>TRBV7-2|.|few|TRBJ1-2
CASSLPSGDGYTF
TGTGCCAGCAGCTTACCCTCGGGGGATGGCTACACCTTC
>TRBV6-5|.|.|TRBJ2-2
CASRKQGVLSGELFF
TGTGCCAGCAGGAAACAGGGAGTGTTATCCGGGGAGCTGTTTTTT
>TRBV19|.|once|TRBJ1-3
CASSLSPISGNTIYF
TGTGCCAGTAGTCTCTCCCCTATATCTGGAAACACCATATATTTT
>TRBV30|.|.|TRBJ1-3
CAWSTGSGTGNTIYF
TGTGCCTGGAGTACAGGGTCAGGGACTGGAAACACCATATATTTT
>TRBV3-1/TRBV3-2|TRBD1|.|TRBJ1-5
CASSQGGQGAPLSNQPQHF
TGTGCCAGCAGCCAGGGGGGACAGGGGGCCCCTCTTAGCAATCAGCCCCAGCATTTT
>TRBV27|.|.|TRBJ1-3
CASSGPGNTIYF
TGTGCCAGCAGTGGGCCTGGAAACACCATATATTTT
>TRBV5-1|TRBD2|once|TRBJ2-3
CASSLVGPSGGTDTQYF
TGCGCCAGCAGCTTGGTGGGTCCTAGCGGGGGGACAGATACGCAGTATTTT
>TRBV28|TRBD2|.|TRBJ2-5
CASSSVASGGARETQYF
TGTGCCAGCAGTTCCGTGGCTAGCGGGGGGGCAAGAGAGACCCAGTACTTC
>TRBV11-3|TRBD1|.|TRBJ1-1
CASSHNSGGEAFF
TGTGCCAGCAGCCATAACTCAGGGGGCGAAGCTTTCTTT